Presented here are 18 T cell receptor beta chains from one specimen sequenced in a study of T cell responses to AZD1222 COVID-19 vaccine. TCRdb's table, derived via immunoSEQ multiplex PCR, lists solely in-frame clones and lacks some. Among 110,000 or so clones listed, approximately 91% were seen once. This specimen consisted of peripheral blood, obtained on day 0 of AZD1222 vaccination. Every receptor here comes from an adult in good health.

The chain employs TRBV15 and TRBJ2-5; weak D call: TRBD2 (5 bases). The CDR3 loop spans 15 amino acids. Trimming stripped 3 bases from V and 5 bases from J, with 16 bases between. Germline-derived CDR1 and CDR2 are LNHNV and YYDKDF (reference sequence). CDR3 sequence: CATSSAGTLRETQYF. CDR3 nucleotides: TGTGCCACCAGCAGTGCGGGCACACTGAGGGAGACCCAGTACTTC.

V usage is TRBV7-2 and J usage is TRBJ1-2; no definite D call. CDR1 is SGHTA, CDR2 FQGNSA, per germline. V was trimmed by 1 base and J by 4 bases, leaving 7 bases between them. The CDR3 totals 13 residues. CDR3 DNA sequence: TGTGCCAGCAGCTTAGGGCCAGGCTATGGCTACACCTTC. Protein sequence: CASSLGPGYGYTF.

The chain links TRBV29-1 to TRBJ2-3; 10 bases agree with TRBD2. CDR3 size: 15 residues. Germline-derived CDR1 and CDR2 are SQVTM and ANQGSEA. The V gene end was trimmed by 6 bases and the J gene end by 3 bases; junction bases not matched to a gene: 9. CDR3 region: CSVPTAGGRTDTQYF. CDR3 in DNA: TGCAGCGTCCCAACAGCGGGGGGGCGGACAGATACGCAGTATTTT.

CDR3: CAISGAETQYF. CDR3 coding DNA: TGTGCCATTTCGGGGGCAGAGACCCAGTACTTC. The chain is built from TRBV7-2 and TRBJ2-5; TRBD1 or TRBD2 may be the D gene (6 bases each). This CDR3 has 11 amino acids. Trimming took 10 bases from V and 4 from J, leaving 10 bases between them. Germline assignment: CDR1 SGHTA and CDR2 FQGNSA.

J is TRBJ2-1 and V is TRBV3-1 (or the pseudogene TRBV3-2); D could derive from TRBD1 or TRBD2 (5 bases each). This CDR3 has 14 amino acids. V lost 4 bases and J lost 7, with 14 bases in between. CDR1 LGHDT and CDR2 YNNKEL come from the germline V gene (reference sequence). CDR3 region: CASSRAGARNEQFF. CDR3 in DNA: TGTGCCAGCAGCCGCGCCGGGGCTAGAAATGAGCAGTTCTTC.

The rearrangement joins TRBV6-5 to TRBJ1-1; 8 bases agree with TRBD1. Germline CDR1 reads MNHEY; CDR2 reads SVGAGI. The CDR3 totals 14 residues. The J segment lost 6 bases and the V segment lost 6 bases, leaving 9 bases of the junction unmatched. The chain's CDR3 is CASSLAGQGAEAFF. Written as DNA, the CDR3 is TGTGCCAGCAGCTTAGCAGGACAGGGCGCTGAAGCTTTCTTT.

V usage is TRBV11-2 and J usage is TRBJ1-2; 8 bases are shared with TRBD1. The CDR3 has 14 residues. The V segment lost 5 bases and the J segment 4 bases; nucleotides outside the gene matches: 6. Germline V lookup: CDR1 SGHAT, CDR2 FQNNGV. The CDR3 DNA sequence: TGTGCCAGCAGCGCCAGGGGGCGCATCTATGGCTACACCTTC. It is translated as CASSARGRIYGYTF.

The CDR3, as DNA: TGTGCCAGCAGCCTCGAGGGACAGGGGCACAATGAGCAGTTCTTC. Translated: CASSLEGQGHNEQFF. The chain employs TRBV4-2 and TRBJ2-1, with 10 positions matching TRBD1. Germline assignment: CDR1 LGHNA and CDR2 YNFKEQ. The V and J ends lost 4 bases and 5 bases, in that order; junction bases with no gene match: 5. CDR3 length: 15 amino acids.

The chain joins TRBV6-5 to TRBJ1-5; D perhaps matches TRBD1 (5 bases). The V gene lost 2 bases and the J gene lost 3 bases, with 11 bases spanning the gap. The length of the CDR3 is 15 residues. Per germline, CDR1 MNHEY and CDR2 SVGAGI. The CDR3 is CASSYREGPNQPQHF. The CDR3 nucleotides read TGTGCCAGCAGTTACCGGGAGGGACCCAATCAGCCCCAGCATTTT.

The rearrangement joins TRBV21-1 to TRBJ2-6; TRBD2 was called by the table and not checked on the DNA. TRBV21-1 has pseudogene status. The CDR3 extends over 15 amino acids. The CDR3 reads CASRGKVSGANVLTF. The CDR3 DNA sequence: TGTGCCAGCCGCGGGAAGGTCTCTGGGGCCAACGTCCTGACTTTC.

The chain joins TRBV3-1 (or the pseudogene TRBV3-2) to TRBJ1-1; D is unclear. Germline loops: CDR1 LGHDT, CDR2 YNNKEL (reference sequence). V lost 0 bases and J lost 8, with 13 bases in between. The CDR3 has 14 residues. This CDR3 is CASSQEGGSREAFF. The CDR3 region has the DNA TGTGCCAGCAGCCAAGAGGGCGGAAGTAGGGAAGCTTTCTTT.

This chain joins TRBV5-1 and TRBJ2-2; tentative D call: TRBD2 (6 bases). There are 18 residues in the CDR3. V was cut by 3 bases and J by 0 bases, with 18 bases left in between. The germline gives CDR1 SGHRS, CDR2 YFSETQ. The CDR3 DNA follows: TGCGCCAGCAGCTGGTACCCGGGAGCCTATACGAACACCGGGGAGCTGTTTTTT. Translating it yields CASSWYPGAYTNTGELFF.

The CDR3 nucleotides are TGTGCCAGCTCACTCCGGACTGTCCAAGAGACCCAGTACTTC. It is translated as CASSLRTVQETQYF. This rearrangement joins TRBV18 to TRBJ2-5; weak D call: TRBD2 (5 bases). V was trimmed by 4 bases and J by 1 base, leaving 10 bases between them. CDR3 length: 14 residues. The V gene's germline CDR1 is KGHSH and CDR2 LQKENI.

The chain is built from TRBV5-6 and TRBJ2-7; no firm D call. Looked up from germline, CDR1 is SGHDT and CDR2 is YYEEEE. V was trimmed by 2 bases and J by 5 bases, leaving 8 bases between them. There are 12 residues in the CDR3. Here the CDR3 reads CASSFMGHEQYF. DNA for the CDR3: TGTGCCAGCAGCTTCATGGGCCACGAGCAGTACTTC.

The chain carries TRBV27 and TRBJ2-7; D is possibly TRBD1 (6 bases). Germline CDR1 is MNHEY and CDR2 is SMNVEV (reference sequence). Trimming left V 2 bases short and J 4 bases short, with 15 bases between. This CDR3 region has 15 residues. The CDR3 loop reads CASSLVGQRNYEQYF. The DNA of the CDR3 is TGTGCCAGCAGTTTAGTAGGACAGAGAAATTACGAGCAGTACTTC.

V gene TRBV7-9 combines with J gene TRBJ1-6, with a possible D match to TRBD1 (5 bases). The germline V gene has CDR1 SEHNR and CDR2 FQNEAQ (reference sequence). The CDR3 length is 14 residues. V lost 4 bases, J lost 8 bases, and 12 bases lay in between. CDR3 bases: TGTGCCAGCAGCTACGGGACCGCCGATTCACCCCTCCACTTT. Residues: CASSYGTADSPLHF.

The rearrangement links TRBV5-1 to TRBJ1-3; no reliable D call. V shed 3 bases and J shed 0 bases, with 4 bases lying between them. The germline V gene encodes CDR1 SGHRS and CDR2 YFSETQ. This CDR3 region has 13 residues. The CDR3 protein is CASSSRSGNTIYF. The DNA of the CDR3 is TGCGCCAGCAGCTCCCGCTCTGGAAACACCATATATTTT. Looking up the rest from reference TRBV5-1 and TRBJ1-3 gives the full variable domain: KAGVTQTPRYLIKTRGQQVTLSCSPISGHRSVSWYQQTPGQGLQFLFEYFSETQRNKGNFPGRFSGRQFSNSRSEMNVSTLELGDSALYLCASSSRSGNTIYFGEGSWLTVV.

The rearrangement uses TRBV7-6 and TRBJ1-4; a weak D match, TRBD1 (5 bases). The V gene lost 2 bases and the J gene lost 8 bases, with 15 bases spanning the gap. The CDR3 loop spans 15 amino acids. The germline gives CDR1 SGHVS, CDR2 FNYEAQ. The CDR3 is CASSLNGGAREKLFF. CDR3 in DNA: TGTGCCAGCAGCTTAAATGGGGGTGCGAGGGAAAAACTGTTTTTT.